This TCR beta chain appears in the sequencing data of a study of T cells after posttransplantation cyclophosphamide. General study results and limits: Recipient CMV seropositivity and CMV reactivation strongly tracked TRB clonality.

This clone was recorded at least ten times. Its antigen is unidentified. V shed 0 bases and J shed 6 bases, with 9 bases lying between them. CDR3 size: 14 residues. Germline-derived CDR1 and CDR2 are MNHEY and SVGAGI. The method was immunoSEQ multiplex PCR; TCRdb's version includes in-frame clones alone and lacks a portion of them. Recorded here are tens of thousands of clones, none singletons. Source material: PBMCs. This receptor was obtained from a woman aged 55-70 years in good health, CMV-negative, and a related stem cell transplant donor. V gene TRBV6-5 combines with J gene TRBJ1-5, with D maybe TRBD1 (6 bases). This chain's CDR3 is CASSYSNRVQPQHF. DNA for the CDR3: TGTGCCAGCAGTTACTCTAACAGGGTTCAGCCCCAGCATTTT.